The following is a TCR beta chain sequence with its context. The clone's antigen remains unknown. No per-base quality is available; no much larger clone lies one base away. These data belong to a study of cytomegalovirus exposure and HLA in healthy donors (dated by TCRdb to the late 2010s). As for the study more broadly: According to a later analysis, the approximately 130 validation repertoires were produced on the same platform as the 600 to 850 repertoires of the first cohort. A separate validation cohort of roughly 130 different subjects was used in addition to the roughly 670-subject first cohort. The study combined high-throughput TCR immunosequencing, statistical association of individual TCRs with disease status, and machine learning to predict cytomegalovirus infection status. The aim of the study was to test whether cataloging public T cell receptors could identify signatures of past pathogen exposure.

Looking up the germline V gene (reference sequence) yields CDR1 MNHEY and CDR2 SMNVEV. V loses 6 bases, J loses 0 bases, and the germline ends lie 12 bases apart. The CDR3 starts with the cysteine, ends with the phenylalanine, and has 15 residues. Only the CDR3 portion is preserved as DNA: 45 bases, with reading frame beginning at the first base. Beyond this particular receptor, the publication reports: A later analysis found that TCRs clustered in the first cohort also tended to co-occur in the 120 validation repertoires, with 90% to 95% of cluster scores above 0. The authors suggested that the approach could potentially be generalized to other disease states and immunological phenotypes. A total of fewer than 200 TCR beta chains were listed by the study as associated with cytomegalovirus. Three of the identified cytomegalovirus-associated TCR beta chains were confirmed in vitro to be specific for cytomegalovirus antigens. A later analysis lacked HLA typing for the validation cohort, so it scored co-occurrence in that cohort across all 110 or so repertoires. The classifier was reported to diagnose cytomegalovirus status with high specificity and sensitivity in both the original cohort and the validation cohort. Across donors, most TCR sequences were observed very rarely, whereas some public TCRs were present in many individuals.

Receptor amplification or capture employed the immunoSEQ multiplex PCR assay. The paper's data handling went like this. To diagnose cytomegalovirus status from the catalog of TCR beta chain sequences, a statistical classification framework was built. TCRdb took this table from immuneACCESS and kept in-frame rearrangements with V and J called. Such tables lack part of the clones; where checked against another copy, unresolved V genes explain under half of the gap, and the rest is unexplained. V, J and clone size are taken as reported in that table, and D and trimming were inferred from the DNA itself. The sample profile shows some 150,000 clones; roughly 89% of them were found once. Roughly 1.4% of the sample lies in the top ten. The donors were included in the validation cohort of some 110 subjects, a group kept apart from the roughly 700-subject first cohort.

What was sequenced was PBMCs. The source is a woman in her 30s in good health and CMV-seronegative. The chain is encoded by TRBV27 joined to TRBJ2-1, with TRBD1 as a weak D call on 6 bases. Here is the DNA: TGTGCCAGCAGAGAAACAGGGAGCTCCTACAATGAGCAGTTCTTC. Its translation reads: CASRETGSSYNEQFF.